This TCR beta chain was profiled in a study of cytomegalovirus exposure and HLA in healthy donors. After removal of 3 bases from V and 3 bases from J, the junction contained 9 bases not matched to a gene. The CDR3 length is 16 residues. Germline V CDR1 and CDR2: LNHDA, SQIVND (reference sequence). Amplification used 60 Vbeta primers and 13 Jbeta primers. Clones were sequenced by immunoSEQ multiplex PCR, and TCRdb holds only the in-frame ones, with some missing. The table lists about 150,000 clones, around 79% of them singletons. Sequenced input: PBMCs. The receptor comes from a man younger than 35 in good health and CMV-seronegative. V and J are TRBV19 and TRBJ2-7, with TRBD1 matching 9 bases. Here the CDR3 reads CASSIGPGQGGYEQYF. The CDR3 nucleotides are TGTGCCAGTAGTATTGGGCCGGGACAGGGAGGCTACGAGCAGTACTTC.